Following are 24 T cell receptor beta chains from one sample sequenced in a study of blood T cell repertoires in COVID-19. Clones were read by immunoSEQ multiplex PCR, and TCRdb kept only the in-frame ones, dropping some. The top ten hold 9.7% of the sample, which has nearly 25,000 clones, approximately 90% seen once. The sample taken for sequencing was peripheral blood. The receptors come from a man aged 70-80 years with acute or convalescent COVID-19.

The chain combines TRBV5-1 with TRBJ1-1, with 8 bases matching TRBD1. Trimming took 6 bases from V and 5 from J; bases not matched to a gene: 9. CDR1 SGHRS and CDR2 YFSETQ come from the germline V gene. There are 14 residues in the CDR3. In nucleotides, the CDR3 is TGCGCCAGCACTAAGGACAGGGCAGGGACTGAAGCTTTCTTT. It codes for CASTKDRAGTEAFF.

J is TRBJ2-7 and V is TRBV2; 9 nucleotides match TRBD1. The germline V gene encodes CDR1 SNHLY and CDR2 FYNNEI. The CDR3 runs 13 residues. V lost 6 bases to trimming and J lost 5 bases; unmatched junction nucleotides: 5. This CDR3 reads CASRRDRDNEQYF. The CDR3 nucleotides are TGTGCCAGCAGGCGGGACAGGGACAACGAGCAGTACTTC.

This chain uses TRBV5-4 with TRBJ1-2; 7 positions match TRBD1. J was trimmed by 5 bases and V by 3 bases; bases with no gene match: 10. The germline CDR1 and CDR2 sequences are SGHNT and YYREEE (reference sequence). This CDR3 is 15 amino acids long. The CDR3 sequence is CASSYGTDWGYGYTF. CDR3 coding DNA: TGTGCCAGCAGCTACGGGACAGACTGGGGGTATGGCTACACCTTC.

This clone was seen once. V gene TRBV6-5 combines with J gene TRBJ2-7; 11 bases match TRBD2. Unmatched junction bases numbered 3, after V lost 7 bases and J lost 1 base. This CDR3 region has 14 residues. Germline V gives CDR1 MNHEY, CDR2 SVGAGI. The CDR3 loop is CASTLAGGSYEQYF. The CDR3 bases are TGTGCCAGCACCTTAGCGGGGGGGTCCTACGAGCAGTACTTC.

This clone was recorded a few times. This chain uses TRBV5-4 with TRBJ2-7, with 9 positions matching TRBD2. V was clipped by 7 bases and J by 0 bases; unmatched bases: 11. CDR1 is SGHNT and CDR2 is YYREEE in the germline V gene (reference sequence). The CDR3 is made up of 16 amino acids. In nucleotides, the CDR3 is TGTGCCAGCTCCGCGGGGGGGACACCGAGCTCCTACGAGCAGTACTTC. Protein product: CASSAGGTPSSYEQYF.

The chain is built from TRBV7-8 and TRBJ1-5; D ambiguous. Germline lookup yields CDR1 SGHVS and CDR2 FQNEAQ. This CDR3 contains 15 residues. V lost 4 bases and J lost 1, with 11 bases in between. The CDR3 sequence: CASSSRAQSNQPQHF. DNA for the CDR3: TGTGCCAGCAGCTCGCGGGCACAAAGCAATCAGCCCCAGCATTTT.

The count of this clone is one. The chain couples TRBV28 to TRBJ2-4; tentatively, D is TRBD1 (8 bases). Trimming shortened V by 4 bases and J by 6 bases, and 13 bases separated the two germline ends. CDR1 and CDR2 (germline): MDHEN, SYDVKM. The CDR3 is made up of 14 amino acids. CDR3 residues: CASSSDREGNIQYF. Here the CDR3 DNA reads TGTGCCAGCAGTTCGGACAGGGAGGGAAACATTCAGTACTTC.

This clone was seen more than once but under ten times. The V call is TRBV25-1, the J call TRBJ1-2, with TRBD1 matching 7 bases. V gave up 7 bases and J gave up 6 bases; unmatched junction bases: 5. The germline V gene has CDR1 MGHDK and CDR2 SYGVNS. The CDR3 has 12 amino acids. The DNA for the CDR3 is TGTGCCAGCATGAACAGGGGCGATGGCTACACCTTC. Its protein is CASMNRGDGYTF.

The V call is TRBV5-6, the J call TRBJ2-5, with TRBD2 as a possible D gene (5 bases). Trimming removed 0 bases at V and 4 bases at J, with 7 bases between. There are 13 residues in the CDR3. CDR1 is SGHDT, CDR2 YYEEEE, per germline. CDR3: CASSLVAGETQYF. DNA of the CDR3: TGTGCCAGCAGCTTGGTGGCGGGAGAGACCCAGTACTTC.

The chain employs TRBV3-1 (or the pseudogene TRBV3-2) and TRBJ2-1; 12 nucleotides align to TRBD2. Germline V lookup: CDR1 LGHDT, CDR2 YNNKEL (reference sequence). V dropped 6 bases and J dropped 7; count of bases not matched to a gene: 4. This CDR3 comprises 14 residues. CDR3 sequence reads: CASRNGLAGNEQFF. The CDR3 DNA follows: TGTGCCAGCAGAAACGGACTAGCGGGGAATGAGCAGTTCTTC.

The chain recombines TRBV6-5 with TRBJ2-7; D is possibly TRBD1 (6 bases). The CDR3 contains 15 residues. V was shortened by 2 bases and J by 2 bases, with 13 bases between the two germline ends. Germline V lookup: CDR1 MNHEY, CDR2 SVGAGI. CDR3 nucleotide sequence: TGTGCCAGCAGTTACGAAACCGGGACAACCTACGAGCAGTACTTC. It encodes CASSYETGTTYEQYF.

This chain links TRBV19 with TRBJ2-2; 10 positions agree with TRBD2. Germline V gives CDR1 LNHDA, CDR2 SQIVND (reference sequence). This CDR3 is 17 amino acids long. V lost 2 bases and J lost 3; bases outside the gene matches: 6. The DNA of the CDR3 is TGTGCCAGTAGTATACGGTTTCTAGCGGGAGACACCGGGGAGCTGTTTTTT. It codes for CASSIRFLAGDTGELFF.

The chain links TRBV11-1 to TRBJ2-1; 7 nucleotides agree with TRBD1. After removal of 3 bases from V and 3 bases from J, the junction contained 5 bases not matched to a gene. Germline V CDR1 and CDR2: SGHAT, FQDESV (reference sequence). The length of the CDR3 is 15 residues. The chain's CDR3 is CASSLIDRVYNEQFF. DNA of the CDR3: TGTGCCAGCAGCTTGATAGACAGGGTCTACAATGAGCAGTTCTTC.

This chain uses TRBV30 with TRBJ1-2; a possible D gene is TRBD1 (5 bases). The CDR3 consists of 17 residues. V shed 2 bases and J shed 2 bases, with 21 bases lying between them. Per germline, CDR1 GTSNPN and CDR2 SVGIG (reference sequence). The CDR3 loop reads CAWSLADRGLLNYGYTF. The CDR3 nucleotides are TGTGCCTGGAGTCTTGCCGATCGGGGACTACTAAACTATGGCTACACCTTC. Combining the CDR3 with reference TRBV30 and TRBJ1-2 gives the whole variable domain SQTIHQWPATLVQPVGSPLSLECTVEGTSNPNLYWYRQAAGRGLQLLFYSVGIGQISSEVPQNLSASRPQDRQFILSSKKLLLSDSGFYLCAWSLADRGLLNYGYTFGSGTRLTVV.

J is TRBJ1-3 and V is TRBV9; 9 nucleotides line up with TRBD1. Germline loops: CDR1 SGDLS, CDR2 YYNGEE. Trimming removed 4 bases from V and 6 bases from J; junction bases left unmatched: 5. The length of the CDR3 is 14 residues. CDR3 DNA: TGTGCCAGCAGCCCACGGACAGGGGTAAACACCATATATTTT. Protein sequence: CASSPRTGVNTIYF. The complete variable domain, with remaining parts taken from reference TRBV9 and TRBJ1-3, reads DSGVTQTPKHLITATGQRVTLRCSPRSGDLSVYWYQQSLDQGLQFLIQYYNGEERAKGNILERFSAQQFPDLHSELNLSSLELGDSALYFCASSPRTGVNTIYFGEGSWLTVV.

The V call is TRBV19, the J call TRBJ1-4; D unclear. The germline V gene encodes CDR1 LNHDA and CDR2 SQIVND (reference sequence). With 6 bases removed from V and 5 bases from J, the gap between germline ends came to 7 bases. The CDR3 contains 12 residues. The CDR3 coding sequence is TGTGCCAGTAGAGGGAGGAATGAAAAACTGTTTTTT. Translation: CASRGRNEKLFF.

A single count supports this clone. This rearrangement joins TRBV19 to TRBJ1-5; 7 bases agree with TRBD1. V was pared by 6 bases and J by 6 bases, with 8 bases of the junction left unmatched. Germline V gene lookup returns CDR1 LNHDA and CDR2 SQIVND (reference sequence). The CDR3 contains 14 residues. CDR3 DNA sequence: TGTGCCAGTAGCCGACAGGGCGAAAGTCAGCCCCAGCATTTT. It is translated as CASSRQGESQPQHF.

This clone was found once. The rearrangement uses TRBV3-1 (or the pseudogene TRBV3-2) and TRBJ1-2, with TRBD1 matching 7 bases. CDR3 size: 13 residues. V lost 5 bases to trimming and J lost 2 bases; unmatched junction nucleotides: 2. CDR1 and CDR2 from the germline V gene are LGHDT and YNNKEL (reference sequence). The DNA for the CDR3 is TGTGCCAGCAGCTGGGACAGAAACTATGGCTACACCTTC. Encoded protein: CASSWDRNYGYTF.

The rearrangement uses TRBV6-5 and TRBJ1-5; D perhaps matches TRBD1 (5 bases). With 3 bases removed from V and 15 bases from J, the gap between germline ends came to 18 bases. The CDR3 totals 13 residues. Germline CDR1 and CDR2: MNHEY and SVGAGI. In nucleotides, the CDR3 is TGTGCCAGCAGTTATGGTAGTCGTCAGGGTTGGCATTTT. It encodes CASSYGSRQGWHF.

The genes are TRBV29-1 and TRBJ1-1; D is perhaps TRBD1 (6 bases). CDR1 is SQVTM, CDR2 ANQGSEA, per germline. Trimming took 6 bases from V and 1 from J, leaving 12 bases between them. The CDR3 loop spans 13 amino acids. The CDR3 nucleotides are TGCAGCGTCCAAGGACAGTGGAACACTGAAGCTTTCTTT. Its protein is CSVQGQWNTEAFF.

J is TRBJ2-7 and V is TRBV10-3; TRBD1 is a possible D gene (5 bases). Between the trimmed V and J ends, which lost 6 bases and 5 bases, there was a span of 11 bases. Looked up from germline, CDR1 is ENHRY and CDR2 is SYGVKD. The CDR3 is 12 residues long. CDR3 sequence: CAIRDSTDEQYF. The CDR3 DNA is TGTGCCATCAGAGACTCGACAGACGAGCAGTACTTC.

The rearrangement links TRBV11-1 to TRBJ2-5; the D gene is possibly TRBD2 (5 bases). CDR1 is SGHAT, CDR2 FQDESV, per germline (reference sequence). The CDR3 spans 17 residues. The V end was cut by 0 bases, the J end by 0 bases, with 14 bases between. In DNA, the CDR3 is TGTGCCAGCAGCTTAGCGTCCCCCACGCGGGACCAAGAGACCCAGTACTTC. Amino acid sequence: CASSLASPTRDQETQYF.

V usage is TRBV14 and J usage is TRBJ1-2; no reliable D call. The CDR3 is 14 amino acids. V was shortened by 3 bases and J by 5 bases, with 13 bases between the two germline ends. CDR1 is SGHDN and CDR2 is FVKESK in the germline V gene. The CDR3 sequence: CASSQAGSPYGYTF. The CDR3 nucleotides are TGTGCCAGCAGCCAGGCGGGCAGCCCTTATGGCTACACCTTC. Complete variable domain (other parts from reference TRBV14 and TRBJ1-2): EAGVTQFPSHSVIEKGQTVTLRCDPISGHDNLYWYRRVMGKEIKFLLHFVKESKQDESGMPNNRFLAERTGGTYSTLKVQPAELEDSGVYFCASSQAGSPYGYTFGSGTRLTVV.

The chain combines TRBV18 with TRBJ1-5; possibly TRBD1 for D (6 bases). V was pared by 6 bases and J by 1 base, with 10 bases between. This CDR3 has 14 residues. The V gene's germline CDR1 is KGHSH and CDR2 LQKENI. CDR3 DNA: TGTGCCAGCTCTCCGGACAGAAGCAATCAGCCCCAGCATTTT. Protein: CASSPDRSNQPQHF.